Below are 9 T cell receptor beta chains sequenced from a single sample in a study of blood T cell repertoires in COVID-19. Measured with immunoSEQ multiplex PCR; TCRdb has only the in-frame clones, and not every one. This table holds approximately 100,000 clones, 88% found once. The sequencing input was peripheral blood. These receptors were taken from a woman aged 60-75 years with acute or convalescent COVID-19.

The chain links TRBV28 to TRBJ1-1, with 7 bases fitting TRBD1. Germline-derived CDR1 and CDR2 are MDHEN and SYDVKM. The J segment lost 6 bases and the V segment lost 6 bases, leaving 13 bases of the junction unmatched. The length of the CDR3 is 15 residues. The CDR3 reads CASSSMGTVIPEAFF. The CDR3 DNA is TGTGCCAGCAGCAGCATGGGGACAGTCATCCCTGAAGCTTTCTTT.

The sample holds one count of this clone. The chain is built from TRBV4-2 and TRBJ1-1, with a possible D match to TRBD1 (6 bases). Germline values: CDR1 LGHNA, CDR2 YNFKEQ. Trimming removed 0 bases at V and 2 bases at J, with 13 bases between. This CDR3 region has 16 residues. DNA for the CDR3: TGTGCCAGCAGCCAAGATGGGAGCAGGGGAAACACTGAAGCTTTCTTT. It codes for CASSQDGSRGNTEAFF.

CDR3: CSASRGLLPSTEAFF. The CDR3 nucleotides read TGCAGTGCTAGTAGGGGACTCCTACCGAGCACTGAAGCTTTCTTT. This sequence joins TRBV20-1 and TRBJ1-1, with TRBD1 as a possible D gene (5 bases). The CDR3 is 15 residues long. Germline loops: CDR1 DFQATT, CDR2 SNEGSKA (reference sequence). The V gene lost 3 bases and the J gene lost 4 bases, with 18 bases spanning the gap.

The chain is built from TRBV11-3 and TRBJ1-4, with no clear D. The CDR3 is 15 residues long. Between the trimmed V and J ends, which lost 5 bases and 8 bases, there was a span of 18 bases. Germline V gene sequence: CDR1 SGHNT, CDR2 YENEEA. This CDR3 reads CASSRTGLRAEKLFF. In DNA, the CDR3 is TGTGCCAGCAGCCGCACCGGACTCCGGGCAGAAAAACTGTTTTTT.

J is TRBJ2-1 and V is TRBV7-9, with 10 bases lining up with TRBD2. The CDR3 length is 15 residues. Germline CDR1 reads SEHNR; CDR2 reads FQNEAQ (reference sequence). The junction had 4 bases not matched to a gene; V was cut back by 3 bases and J by 5 bases. The CDR3 DNA follows: TGTGCCAGCAGCTTCGGGACTAGCGTTAACAATGAGCAGTTCTTC. Encoded protein: CASSFGTSVNNEQFF.

This clone was detected a few times. The V and J genes are TRBV3-1 (or the pseudogene TRBV3-2) and TRBJ1-5, with D tentatively TRBD1 (5 bases). There are 22 residues in the CDR3. The germline V gene has CDR1 LGHDT and CDR2 YNNKEL (reference sequence). V lost 4 bases and J 3 bases, leaving 34 bases between the germline ends. The CDR3 region is CASSLFRVSVSGHQGYNQPQHF. Written as DNA, the CDR3 is TGTGCCAGCAGCCTCTTCCGTGTATCCGTGTCCGGCCATCAGGGTTACAATCAGCCCCAGCATTTT.

The chain uses TRBV24-1 and TRBJ1-2; 8 bases match TRBD1. The J segment lost 7 bases and the V segment lost 9 bases, leaving 9 bases of the junction unmatched. Germline CDR1 reads KGHDR; CDR2 reads SFDVKD. This CDR3 spans 13 amino acids. Here the CDR3 DNA reads TGTGCCACCTCGGCAGGGGGCTTCGGTGGCTACACCTTC. It translates to CATSAGGFGGYTF.

V is TRBV29-1 and J is TRBJ1-2; D not resolved. CDR1 is SQVTM and CDR2 is ANQGSEA in the germline V gene. The V and J ends lost 2 bases and 5 bases respectively, with 18 bases between them. The CDR3 covers 15 residues. CDR3: CSVEKGSGSGYGYTF. CDR3 nucleotides: TGCAGCGTTGAAAAAGGTTCGGGGAGCGGGTATGGCTACACCTTC.

The chain has TRBV7-7 and TRBJ2-7; 13 bases match TRBD2. This CDR3 spans 15 amino acids. The germline V gene encodes CDR1 SSHAT and CDR2 FNYEAQ (reference sequence). CDR3 DNA: TGTGCTAGCAGAAAGGGACTAGCGGGGATATACGAGCAGTACGTC. Residues: CASRKGLAGIYEQYV.